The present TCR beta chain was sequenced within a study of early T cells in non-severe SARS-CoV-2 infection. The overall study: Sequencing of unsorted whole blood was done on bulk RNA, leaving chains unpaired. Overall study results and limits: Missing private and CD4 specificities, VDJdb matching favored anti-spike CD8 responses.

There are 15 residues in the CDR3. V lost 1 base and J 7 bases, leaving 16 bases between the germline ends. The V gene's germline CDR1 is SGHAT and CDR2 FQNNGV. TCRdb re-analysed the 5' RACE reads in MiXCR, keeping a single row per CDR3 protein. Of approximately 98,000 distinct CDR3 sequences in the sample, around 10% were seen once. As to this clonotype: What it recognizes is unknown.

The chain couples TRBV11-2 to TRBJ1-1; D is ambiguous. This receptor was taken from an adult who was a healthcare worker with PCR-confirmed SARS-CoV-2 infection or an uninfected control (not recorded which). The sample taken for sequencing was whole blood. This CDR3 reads CASSLGPPGFGEAFF. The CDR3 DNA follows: TGTGCCAGCAGCTTAGGCCCCCCAGGATTTGGTGAAGCTTTCTTT.